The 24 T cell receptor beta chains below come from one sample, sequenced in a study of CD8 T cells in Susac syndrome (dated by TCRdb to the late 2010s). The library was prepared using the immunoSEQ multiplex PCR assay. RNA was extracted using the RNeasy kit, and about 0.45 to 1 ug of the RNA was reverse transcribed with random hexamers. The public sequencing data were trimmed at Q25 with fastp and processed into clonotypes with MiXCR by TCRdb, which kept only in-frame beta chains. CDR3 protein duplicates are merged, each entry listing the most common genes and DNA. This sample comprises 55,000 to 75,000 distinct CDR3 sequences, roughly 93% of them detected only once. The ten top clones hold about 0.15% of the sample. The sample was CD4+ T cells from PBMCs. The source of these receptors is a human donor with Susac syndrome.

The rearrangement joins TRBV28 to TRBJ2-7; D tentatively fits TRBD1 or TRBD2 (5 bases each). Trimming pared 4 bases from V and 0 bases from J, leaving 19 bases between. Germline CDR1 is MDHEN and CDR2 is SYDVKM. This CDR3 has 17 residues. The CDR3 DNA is TGTGCCAGCAGTTCCCCCCCCGGGACGGGGAGCTCCTACGAGCAGTACTTC. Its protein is CASSSPPGTGSSYEQYF.

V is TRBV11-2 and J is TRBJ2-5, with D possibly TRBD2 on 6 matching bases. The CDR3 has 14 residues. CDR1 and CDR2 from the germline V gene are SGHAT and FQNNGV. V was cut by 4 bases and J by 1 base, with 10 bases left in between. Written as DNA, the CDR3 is TGTGCCAGCAGCTGGGGCGGGGTCCAAGAGACCCAGTACTTC. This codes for CASSWGGVQETQYF.

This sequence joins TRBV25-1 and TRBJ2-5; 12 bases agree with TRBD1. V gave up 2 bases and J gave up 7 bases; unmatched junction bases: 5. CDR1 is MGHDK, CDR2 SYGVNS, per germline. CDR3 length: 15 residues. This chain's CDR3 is CASSEPGQGAATQYF. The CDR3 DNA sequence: TGTGCCAGCAGTGAACCGGGACAGGGGGCTGCGACCCAGTACTTC.

DNA of the CDR3: TGCAGCGTCCGGGGGGACAGGGTCCCCGGGGAGCTGTTTTTT. Encoded protein: CSVRGDRVPGELFF. V is TRBV29-1 and J is TRBJ2-2, with 9 bases lining up with TRBD1. V lost 6 bases, J lost 6 bases, and 8 bases stayed unmatched. This CDR3 comprises 14 residues. Germline CDR1 and CDR2: SQVTM and ANQGSEA.

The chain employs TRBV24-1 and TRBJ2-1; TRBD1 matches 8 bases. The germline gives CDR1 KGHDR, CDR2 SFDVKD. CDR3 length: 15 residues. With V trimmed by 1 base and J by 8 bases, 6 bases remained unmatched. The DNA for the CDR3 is TGTGCCACCAGTGATTTCACCAGGGGGCGGGATGAGCAGTTCTTC. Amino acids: CATSDFTRGRDEQFF.

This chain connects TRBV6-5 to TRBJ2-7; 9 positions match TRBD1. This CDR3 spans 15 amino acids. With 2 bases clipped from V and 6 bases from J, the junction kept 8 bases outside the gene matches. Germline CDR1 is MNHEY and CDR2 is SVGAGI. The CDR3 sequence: CASSYRETGGIEQYF. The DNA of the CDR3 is TGTGCCAGCAGTTACCGGGAGACAGGGGGGATCGAGCAGTACTTC.

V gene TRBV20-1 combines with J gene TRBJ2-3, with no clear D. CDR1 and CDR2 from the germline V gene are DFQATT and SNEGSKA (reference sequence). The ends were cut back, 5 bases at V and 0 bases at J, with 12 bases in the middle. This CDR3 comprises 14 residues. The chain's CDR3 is CSAPHPSSTDTQYF. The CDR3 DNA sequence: TGCAGTGCTCCCCACCCTTCAAGCACAGATACGCAGTATTTT.

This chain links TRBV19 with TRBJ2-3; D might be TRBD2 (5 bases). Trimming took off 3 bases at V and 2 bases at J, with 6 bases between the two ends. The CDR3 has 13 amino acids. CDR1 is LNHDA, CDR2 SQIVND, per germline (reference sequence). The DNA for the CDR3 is TGTGCCAGTAGTATCCGGGACACAGATACGCAGTATTTT. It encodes CASSIRDTDTQYF. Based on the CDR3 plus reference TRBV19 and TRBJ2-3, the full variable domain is DGGITQSPKYLFRKEGQNVTLSCEQNLNHDAMYWYRQDPGQGLRLIYYSQIVNDFQKGDIAEGYSVSREKKESFPLTVTSAQKNPTAFYLCASSIRDTDTQYFGPGTRLTVL.

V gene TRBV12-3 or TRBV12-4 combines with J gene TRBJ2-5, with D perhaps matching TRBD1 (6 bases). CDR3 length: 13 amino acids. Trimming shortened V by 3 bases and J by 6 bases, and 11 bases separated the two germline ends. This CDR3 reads CASSFGDIQTQYF. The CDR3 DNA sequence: TGTGCCAGCAGTTTTGGGGACATTCAGACCCAGTACTTC.

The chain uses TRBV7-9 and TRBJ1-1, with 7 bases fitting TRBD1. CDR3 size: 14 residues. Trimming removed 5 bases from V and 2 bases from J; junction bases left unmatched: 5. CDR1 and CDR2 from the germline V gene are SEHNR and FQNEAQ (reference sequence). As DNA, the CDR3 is TGTGCCAGCAGCCACTGGGACAGAAACACTGAAGCTTTCTTT. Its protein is CASSHWDRNTEAFF.

The CDR3 reads CASSFQARVNNYEQYF. DNA for the CDR3: TGCGCCAGCAGCTTTCAGGCGCGGGTGAATAACTACGAGCAGTACTTC. The chain couples TRBV5-1 to TRBJ2-7; perhaps TRBD2 as D (5 bases). Germline V gene lookup returns CDR1 SGHRS and CDR2 YFSETQ. The CDR3 length is 16 residues. Trimming removed 2 bases from V and 3 bases from J, with 18 bases in between. The full variable domain, rest sourced from reference TRBV5-1 and TRBJ2-7, is KAGVTQTPRYLIKTRGQQVTLSCSPISGHRSVSWYQQTPGQGLQFLFEYFSETQRNKGNFPGRFSGRQFSNSRSEMNVSTLELGDSALYLCASSFQARVNNYEQYFGPGTRLTVT.

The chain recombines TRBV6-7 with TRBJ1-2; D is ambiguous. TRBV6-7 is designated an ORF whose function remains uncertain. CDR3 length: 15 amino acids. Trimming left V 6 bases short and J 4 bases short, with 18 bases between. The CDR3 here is CASRKNPIFFYGYTF. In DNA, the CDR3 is TGTGCCAGCAGAAAAAATCCCATATTCTTCTATGGCTACACCTTC.

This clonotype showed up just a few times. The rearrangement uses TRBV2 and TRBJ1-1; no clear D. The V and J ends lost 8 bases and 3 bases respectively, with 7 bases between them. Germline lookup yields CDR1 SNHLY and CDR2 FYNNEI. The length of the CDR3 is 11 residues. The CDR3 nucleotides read TGTGCCAGCCTCGTATACACTGAAGCTTTCTTT. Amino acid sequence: CASLVYTEAFF.

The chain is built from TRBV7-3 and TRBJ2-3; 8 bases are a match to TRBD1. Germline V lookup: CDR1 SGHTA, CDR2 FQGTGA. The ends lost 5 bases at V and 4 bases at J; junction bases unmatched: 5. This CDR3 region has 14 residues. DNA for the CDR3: TGTGCCAGCAGCCCTCGACAGGGGTCAGATACGCAGTATTTT. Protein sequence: CASSPRQGSDTQYF. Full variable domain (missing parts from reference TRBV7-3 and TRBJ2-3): GAGVSQTPSNKVTEKGKYVELRCDPISGHTALYWYRQSLGQGPEFLIYFQGTGAADDSGLPNDRFFAVRPEGSVSTLKIQRTERGDSAVYLCASSPRQGSDTQYFGPGTRLTVL.

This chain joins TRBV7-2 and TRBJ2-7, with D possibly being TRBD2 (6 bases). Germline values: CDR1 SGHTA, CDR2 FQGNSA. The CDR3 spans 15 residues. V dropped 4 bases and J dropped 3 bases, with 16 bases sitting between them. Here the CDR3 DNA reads TGTGCCAGCAGCTCCTCTTGGGGGGACCACTACGAGCAGTACTTC. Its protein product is CASSSSWGDHYEQYF. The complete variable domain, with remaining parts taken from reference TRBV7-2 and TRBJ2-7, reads GAGVSQSPSNKVTEKGKDVELRCDPISGHTALYWYRQSLGQGLEFLIYFQGNSAPDKSGLPSDRFSAERTGGSVSTLTIQRTQQEDSAVYLCASSSSWGDHYEQYFGPGTRLTVT.

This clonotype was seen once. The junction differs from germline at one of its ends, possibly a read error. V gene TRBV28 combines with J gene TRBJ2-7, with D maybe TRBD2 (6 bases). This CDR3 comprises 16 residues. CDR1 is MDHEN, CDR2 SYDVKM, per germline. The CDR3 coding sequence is TGTGCCAGCAGCCCCCGTGAGGGACGGGGGTCCTATGAGCAGTACTTC. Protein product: CASSPREGRGSYEQYF.

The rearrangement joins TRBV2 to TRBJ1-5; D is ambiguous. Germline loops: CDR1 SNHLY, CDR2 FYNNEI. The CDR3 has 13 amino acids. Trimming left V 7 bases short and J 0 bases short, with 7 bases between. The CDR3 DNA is TGTGCCAGCAACACAGTTAGCAATCAGCCCCAGCATTTT. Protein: CASNTVSNQPQHF.

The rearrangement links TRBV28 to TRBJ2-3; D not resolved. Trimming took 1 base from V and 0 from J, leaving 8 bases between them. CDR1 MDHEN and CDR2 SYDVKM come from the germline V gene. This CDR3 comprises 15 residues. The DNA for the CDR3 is TGTGCCAGCAGTTTATTGCCGGGTAGCACAGATACGCAGTATTTT. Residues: CASSLLPGSTDTQYF.

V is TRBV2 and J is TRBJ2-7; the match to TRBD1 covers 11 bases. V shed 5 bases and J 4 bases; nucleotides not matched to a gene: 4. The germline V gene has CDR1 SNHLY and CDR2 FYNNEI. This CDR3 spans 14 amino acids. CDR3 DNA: TGTGCCAGCAGTCCCGGGACAGGGGGGTACGAGCAGTACTTC. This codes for CASSPGTGGYEQYF.

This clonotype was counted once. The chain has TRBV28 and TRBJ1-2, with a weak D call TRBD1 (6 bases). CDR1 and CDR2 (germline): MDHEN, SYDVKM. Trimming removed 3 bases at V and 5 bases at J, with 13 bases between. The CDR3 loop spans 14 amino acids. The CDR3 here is CASSFITGSYGYTF. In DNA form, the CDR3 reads TGTGCCAGCAGTTTTATTACAGGGTCTTATGGCTACACCTTC.

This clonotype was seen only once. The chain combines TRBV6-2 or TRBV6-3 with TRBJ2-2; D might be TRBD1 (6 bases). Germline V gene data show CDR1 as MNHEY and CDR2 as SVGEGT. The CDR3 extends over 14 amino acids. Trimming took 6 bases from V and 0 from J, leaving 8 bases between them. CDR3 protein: CASSRGSNTGELFF. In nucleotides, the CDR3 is TGTGCCAGCAGCAGGGGATCGAACACCGGGGAGCTGTTTTTT.

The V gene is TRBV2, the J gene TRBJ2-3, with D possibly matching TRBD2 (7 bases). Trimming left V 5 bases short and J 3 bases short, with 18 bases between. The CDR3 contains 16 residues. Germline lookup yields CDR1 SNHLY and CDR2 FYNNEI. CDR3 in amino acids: CASSLQGRGATDTQYF. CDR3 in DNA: TGTGCCAGCAGTCTCCAGGGGAGGGGGGCAACAGATACGCAGTATTTT.

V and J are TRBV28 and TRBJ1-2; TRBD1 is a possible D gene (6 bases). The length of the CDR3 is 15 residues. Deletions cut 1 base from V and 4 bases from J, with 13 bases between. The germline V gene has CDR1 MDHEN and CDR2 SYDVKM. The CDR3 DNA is TGTGCCAGCAGTTTATCCCCCGACAGGAGCTATGGCTACACCTTC. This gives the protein CASSLSPDRSYGYTF.

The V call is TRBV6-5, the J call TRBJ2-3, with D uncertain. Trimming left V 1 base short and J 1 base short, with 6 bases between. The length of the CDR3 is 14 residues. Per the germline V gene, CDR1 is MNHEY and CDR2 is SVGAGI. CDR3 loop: CASSYFQGTDTQYF. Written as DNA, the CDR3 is TGTGCCAGCAGTTACTTCCAGGGCACAGATACGCAGTATTTT.